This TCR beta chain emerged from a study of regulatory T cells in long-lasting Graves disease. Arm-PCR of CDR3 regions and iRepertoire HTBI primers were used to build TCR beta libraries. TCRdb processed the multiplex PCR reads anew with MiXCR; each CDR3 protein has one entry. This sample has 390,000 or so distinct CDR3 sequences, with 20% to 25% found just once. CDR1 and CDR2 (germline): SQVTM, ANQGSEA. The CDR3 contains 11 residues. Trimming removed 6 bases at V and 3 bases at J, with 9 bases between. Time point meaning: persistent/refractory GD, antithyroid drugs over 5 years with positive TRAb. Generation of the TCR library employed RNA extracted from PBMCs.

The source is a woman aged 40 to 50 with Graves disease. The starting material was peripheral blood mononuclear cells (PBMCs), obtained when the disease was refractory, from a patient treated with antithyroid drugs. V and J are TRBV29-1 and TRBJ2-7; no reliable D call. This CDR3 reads CSVETLYEQYF. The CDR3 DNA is TGCAGCGTCGAAACCCTCTACGAGCAGTACTTC.